Listed below are T cell receptor beta chains from one sample, sequenced in a study of T cells in localized non-small cell lung cancer. Clones were read by immunoSEQ multiplex PCR, and TCRdb kept only the in-frame ones, dropping some. Of about 40,000 clones listed, 75% to 90% are singletons. Specimen: peripheral blood, collected before any cancer treatment. The receptors were sampled from a man aged 35 to 69 with stage I lung adenocarcinoma. The conserved cysteine and the conserved F or W are not part of the CDR3 here. Fields, in order: clone size, J gene, V gene, CDR3 protein. Size values are once, few and many counts, or a class for expanded clones, and some rows have none.

.	TRBJ2-4	TRBV5-5	ASSLAGVAKNIQY
.	TRBJ1-1	TRBV19	ASSIPTGRTEAF
.	TRBJ1-5	TRBV15	ATSRGEGAQPQH
.	TRBJ2-1	TRBV15	ATSREGQSYNEQF
.	TRBJ2-7	TRBV29-1	SVGQGPPYEQY
.	TRBJ1-4	TRBV4-2	ASSLGGAGAITTNEKLF
.	TRBJ2-7	TRBV30	AWSGGGSYEQY
.	TRBJ2-6	TRBV5-1	ASSLVFSGTGVFSGANVLT
.	TRBJ2-1	TRBV7-9	ASSTSEINEQF
.	TRBJ2-2	TRBV19	ASRLGRGYANTGELF
.	TRBJ2-7	TRBV10-3	AISSTSGRFYEQY
once	TRBJ2-7	TRBV29-1	SVSGYSYEQY
once	TRBJ2-6	TRBV18	ASSPPAAGANVLT
.	TRBJ2-4	TRBV7-8	ASSLSSGAKNIQY
.	TRBJ2-7	TRBV18	ASSPPASGSGEQY
.	TRBJ2-3	TRBV6-6	ASSKGLSTDTQY
.	TRBJ2-7	TRBV19	ASSRGQLYEQY
.	TRBJ1-1	TRBV4-1	ASSHAGTDEAF
.	TRBJ1-1	TRBV4-1	ASSPRGQMNTEAF
.	TRBJ2-6	TRBV6-5	ASNAPGANVLT
.	TRBJ2-7	TRBV15	ATSREGTSGYEQY
few	TRBJ1-2	TRBV7-9	ASRSSETDSGGYT
once	TRBJ1-6	TRBV7-8	ASSSDRDLYNSPLH
.	TRBJ2-2	TRBV5-4	ASSGLGTGELF
.	TRBJ1-1	TRBV28	ASSLLQGVGAF
once	TRBJ2-5	TRBV7-6	ASSSGLAGGPGETQY
.	TRBJ1-4	TRBV15	ATSRGQVSNEKLF
.	TRBJ2-2	TRBV10-2	ASRNTGELF
.	TRBJ2-3	TRBV10-2	ASREWGLATSDTQY
.	TRBJ2-1	TRBV29-1	SVEVLTSGAYDEQF
.	TRBJ2-7	TRBV2	ASSLNGIGSGGTYEQY
.	TRBJ1-5	TRBV2	ASRGDRASNQPQH
once	TRBJ1-5	TRBV2	ASSPQGWGHNQPQH
.	TRBJ2-7	TRBV28	ASIPGGGRGEQY
.	TRBJ2-1	TRBV18	ASSPPIFDNLEDEQF
.	TRBJ2-5	TRBV6-6	ASSASAGAETQY
.	TRBJ1-1	TRBV2	ASSDALFAEAF
.	TRBJ2-2	TRBV11-3	ASSPTRRTGELF
once	TRBJ2-1	TRBV9	ASSPASLWGNEQF
.	TRBJ1-2	TRBV10-3	AISAPMSGPYGYT
.	TRBJ1-4	TRBV7-9	ASSLTGVSEEKLF
.	TRBJ2-3	TRBV5-4	ASSLAGAPDTQY
.	TRBJ2-2	TRBV19	ASSHPNTGELF
.	TRBJ1-1	TRBV6-5	ASRTQGNTEAF